This TCR beta chain was retrieved from a study of cytomegalovirus exposure and HLA in healthy donors. The CDR3 length is 17 residues. The PCR made use of 60 Vbeta and 13 Jbeta primers. Only in-frame clones appear in the TCRdb table, and some are missing; sequencing was by immunoSEQ multiplex PCR. The top ten hold more than 2.5% of the sample, which has about 160,000 clones, 71% seen once. The J gene is TRBJ1-3, the V gene TRBV21-1; TRBD1 is taken as the D call from the table, unchecked against the DNA. TRBV21-1 is given as a pseudogene. Source material: PBMCs. This TCR was recovered from a woman aged 25 to 39 in good health and CMV-seronegative. This CDR3 reads CASSPFYSSGTGNTIYF. CDR3 bases: TGTGCCAGCAGCCCTTTCTACTCTTCAGGTACTGGAAACACCATATATTTT.